This T cell receptor beta chain was identified in a study of cytomegalovirus exposure and HLA in healthy donors. On this clone: What it recognizes is unknown.

A multiplex PCR was run with 60 Vbeta primers and 13 Jbeta primers. Per the authors' pipeline: About 10 million shared chains were among the roughly 80 million unique TCR beta chains that a later analysis counted. Method: immunoSEQ multiplex PCR; TCRdb's copy keeps in-frame clones and lacks some. The V and J calls and the clone size are those of that table, but D and trimming were determined from the DNA. Altogether 95,000 to 100,000 clones are present, roughly 71% being singletons, with the ten largest covering over 9.5%. Study results and caveats: The study labeled 150 to 200 TCR beta chains cytomegalovirus-associated. Later genetic work tied a missense DCLRE1C variant to beta-chain V and J trimming.

V gave up 1 base and J gave up 8 bases, with 11 bases separating them. CDR3 length: 13 amino acids. Germline lookup yields CDR1 SGHAT and CDR2 FQNNGV. The chain employs TRBV11-2 and TRBJ1-1; D might be TRBD1 (5 bases). The TCR originated in a man aged 50 to 59 in good health and CMV-seronegative. Sequencing was done on a sample of PBMCs. The CDR3, as DNA: TGTGCCAGCAGCTTAGGTTCCGGGGGGGAAGCTTTCTTT. This codes for CASSLGSGGEAFF.